This T cell receptor (beta chain) is from a study of monozygotic twins with cystic fibrosis. This clone was counted once. Its specificity is not known. Sequenced by immunoSEQ multiplex PCR; TCRdb stores in-frame clones only, minus some. This sample carries under 25,000 clones, 95% to 98% of them seen once, and the ten largest clones take 0.12% to 0.15%. Germline V gene sequence: CDR1 MDHEN, CDR2 SYDVKM. The CDR3 contains 15 residues. V lost 2 bases to trimming and J lost 5 bases; unmatched junction nucleotides: 7. Whole-study findings and limits: J usage was most co-twin-similar in 8 of 16 pairs, V in 13. Monozygotic CF twins shared more identical nucleotide clonotypes than unrelated patients.

Material for sequencing was blood. The TCR was taken from a girl aged 10 to 17 with cystic fibrosis. The chain links TRBV28 to TRBJ2-5; 8 nucleotides align to TRBD1. CDR3 amino acids: CASSLIQGAGETQYF. As DNA, the CDR3 is TGTGCCAGCAGTTTAATTCAGGGGGCCGGGGAGACCCAGTACTTC.